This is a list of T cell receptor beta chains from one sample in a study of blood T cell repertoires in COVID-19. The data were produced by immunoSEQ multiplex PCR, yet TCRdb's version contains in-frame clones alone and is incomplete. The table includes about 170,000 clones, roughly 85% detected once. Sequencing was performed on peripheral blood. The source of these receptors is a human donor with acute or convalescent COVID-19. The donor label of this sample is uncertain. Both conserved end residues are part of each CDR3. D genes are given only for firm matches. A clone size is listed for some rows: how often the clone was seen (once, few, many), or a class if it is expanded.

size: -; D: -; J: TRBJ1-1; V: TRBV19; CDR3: CASSTPHRGGTEAFF; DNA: TGTGCCAGTAGTACTCCGCACCGGGGGGGCACTGAAGCTTTCTTT
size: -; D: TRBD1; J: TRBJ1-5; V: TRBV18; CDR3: CASSPGQGTQPQHF; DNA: TGTGCCAGCTCACCCGGACAGGGGACTCAGCCCCAGCATTTT
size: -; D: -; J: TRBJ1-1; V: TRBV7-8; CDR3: CASSSQGRYVTEAFF; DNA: TGTGCCAGCAGCTCGCAGGGCCGGTACGTCACTGAAGCTTTCTTT
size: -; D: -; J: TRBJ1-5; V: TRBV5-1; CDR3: CASSAGDNQPQHF; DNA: TGCGCCAGCAGCGCGGGCGACAATCAGCCCCAGCATTTT
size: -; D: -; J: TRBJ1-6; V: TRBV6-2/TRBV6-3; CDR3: CASSRRAGLSNSPLHF; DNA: TGTGCCAGCAGTCGGCGGGCGGGGTTGAGTAATTCACCCCTCCACTTT
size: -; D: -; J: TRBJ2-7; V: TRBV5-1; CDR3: CASSLTDYEQYF; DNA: TGCGCCAGCAGCTTAACAGACTACGAGCAGTACTTC
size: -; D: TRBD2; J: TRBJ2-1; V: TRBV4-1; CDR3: CASSQEHRLAGQFF; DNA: TGCGCCAGCAGCCAAGAGCACCGACTAGCGGGGCAGTTCTTC
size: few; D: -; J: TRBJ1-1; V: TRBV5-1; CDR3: CASSSGLDRMNTEAFF; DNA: TGCGCCAGCAGCTCCGGGTTAGACAGGATGAACACTGAAGCTTTCTTT
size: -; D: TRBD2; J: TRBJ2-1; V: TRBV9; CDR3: CASSVVSGGYEQFF; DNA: TGTGCCAGCAGCGTAGTAAGCGGGGGGTACGAGCAGTTCTTC
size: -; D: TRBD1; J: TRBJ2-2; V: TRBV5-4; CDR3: CASTLSGTVTGELFF; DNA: TGTGCCAGCACCTTATCCGGGACAGTCACCGGGGAGCTGTTTTTT
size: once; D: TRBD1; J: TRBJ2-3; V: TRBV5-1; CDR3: CASSFGTDFSTDTQYF; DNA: TGCGCCAGCAGTTTTGGGACAGACTTTAGCACAGATACGCAGTATTTT
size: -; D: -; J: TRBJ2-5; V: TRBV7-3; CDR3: CASSLGGRQQETQYF; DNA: TGTGCCAGCAGCCTAGGCGGTCGTCAGCAAGAGACCCAGTACTTC
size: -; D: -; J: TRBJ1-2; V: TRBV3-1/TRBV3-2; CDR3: CASSQRQQSVYGYTF; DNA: TGTGCCAGCAGCCAGAGACAGCAGTCAGTCTATGGCTACACCTTC
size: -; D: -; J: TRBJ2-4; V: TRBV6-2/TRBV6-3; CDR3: CASSYGAGPKNIQYF; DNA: TGTGCCAGCAGTTACGGGGCAGGGCCCAAAAACATTCAGTACTTC
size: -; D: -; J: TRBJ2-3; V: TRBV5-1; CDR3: CASSPEGRRSTDTQYF; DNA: TGCGCCAGCAGCCCCGAGGGTCGGAGAAGCACAGATACGCAGTATTTT
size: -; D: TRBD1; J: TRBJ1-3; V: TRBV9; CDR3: CASSVGQGGNTIYF; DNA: TGTGCCAGCAGCGTCGGACAGGGGGGAAACACCATATATTTT
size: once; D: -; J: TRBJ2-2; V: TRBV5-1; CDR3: CASSSDSGVTGELFF; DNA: TGCGCCAGCAGCTCGGACAGCGGCGTCACCGGGGAGCTGTTTTTT
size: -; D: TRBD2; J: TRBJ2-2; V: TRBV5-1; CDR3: CASSKTSGGFPGELFF; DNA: TGCGCCAGCAGCAAGACTAGCGGGGGGTTTCCCGGGGAGCTGTTTTTT
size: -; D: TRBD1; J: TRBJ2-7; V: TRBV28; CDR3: CASSDLTGGINEQYF; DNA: TGTGCCAGCAGTGACCTTACAGGGGGCATCAACGAGCAGTACTTC
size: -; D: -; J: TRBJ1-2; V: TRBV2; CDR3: CASSEAGLINGYTF; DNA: TGTGCCAGCAGTGAAGCTGGACTAATCAATGGCTACACCTTC
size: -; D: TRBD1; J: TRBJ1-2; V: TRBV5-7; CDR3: CASSLPLQGPTNYGYTF; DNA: TGTGCCAGCAGCCTACCATTACAGGGGCCAACTAACTATGGCTACACCTTC
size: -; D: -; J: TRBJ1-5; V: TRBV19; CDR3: CASSMLGEGNQPQHF; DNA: TGTGCCAGTAGTATGTTGGGGGAGGGCAATCAGCCCCAGCATTTT
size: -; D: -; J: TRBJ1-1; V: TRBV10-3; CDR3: CAISESPQDIPTIGDTEAFF; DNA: TGTGCCATCAGTGAGTCGCCTCAGGACATACCTACCATAGGGGACACTGAAGCTTTCTTT
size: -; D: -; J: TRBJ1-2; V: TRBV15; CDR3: CATSRGRGNYGYTF; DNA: TGTGCCACCAGCCGGGGTCGGGGGAACTATGGCTACACCTTC
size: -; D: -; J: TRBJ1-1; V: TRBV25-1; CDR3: CASTGGGFRNTEAFF; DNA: TGTGCCAGCACCGGGGGGGGTTTCAGGAACACTGAAGCTTTCTTT
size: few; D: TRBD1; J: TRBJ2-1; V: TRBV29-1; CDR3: CSVLNRGRSYNEQFF; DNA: TGCAGCGTTTTAAACAGGGGGCGTTCCTACAATGAGCAGTTCTTC
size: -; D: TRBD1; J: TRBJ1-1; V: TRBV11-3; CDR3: CASSISDRDPRFF; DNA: TGTGCCAGCAGTATATCAGACAGGGACCCTAGATTCTTT
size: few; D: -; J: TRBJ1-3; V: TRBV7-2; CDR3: CASSFGRISGNTIYF; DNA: TGTGCCAGCAGCTTCGGGAGGATCTCTGGAAACACCATATATTTT
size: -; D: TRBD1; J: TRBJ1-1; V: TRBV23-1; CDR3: CASSQQGTGLLNTEAFF; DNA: TGCGCCAGCAGTCAACAAGGGACAGGACTACTGAACACTGAAGCTTTCTTT
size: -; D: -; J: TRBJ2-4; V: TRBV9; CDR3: CASRLEIAKNIQYF; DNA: TGTGCCAGCAGATTGGAGATAGCCAAAAACATTCAGTACTTC
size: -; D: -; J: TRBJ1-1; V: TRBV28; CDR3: CASTGEGGANTEAFF; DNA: TGTGCCAGCACCGGGGAGGGAGGGGCGAACACTGAAGCTTTCTTT
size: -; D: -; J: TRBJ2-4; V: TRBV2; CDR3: CASSDPAGFSTIQYF; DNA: TGTGCCAGCAGTGACCCAGCGGGCTTTTCAACCATTCAGTACTTC
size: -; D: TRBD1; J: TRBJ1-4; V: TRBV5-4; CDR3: CASSLRQGVEKLFF; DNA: TGTGCCAGCAGCCTCCGACAGGGAGTGGAAAAACTGTTTTTT
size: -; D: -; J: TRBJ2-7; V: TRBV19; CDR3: CASSIPPFYEQYF; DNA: TGTGCCAGTAGTATACCCCCGTTCTACGAGCAGTACTTC
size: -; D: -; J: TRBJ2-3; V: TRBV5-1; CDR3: CASSLESGSPDTQYF; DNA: TGCGCCAGCAGCTTGGAGTCCGGGTCCCCAGATACGCAGTATTTT
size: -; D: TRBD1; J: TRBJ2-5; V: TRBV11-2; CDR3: CASSFRGRETQYF; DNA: TGTGCCAGCAGCTTCAGGGGGAGAGAGACCCAGTACTTC
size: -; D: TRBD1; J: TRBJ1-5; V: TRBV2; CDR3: CASEGRGRGLGNQPQHF; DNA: TGTGCCAGTGAGGGTAGGGGGCGAGGATTGGGGAATCAGCCCCAGCATTTT
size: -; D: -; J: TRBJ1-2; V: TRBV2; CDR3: CASRIDARGYTF; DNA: TGTGCCAGCAGGATTGATGCGCGTGGCTACACCTTC
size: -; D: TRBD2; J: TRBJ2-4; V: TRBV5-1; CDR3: CASSRAGDDKNIQYF; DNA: TGCGCCAGCAGCCGGGCGGGGGATGACAAAAACATTCAGTACTTC
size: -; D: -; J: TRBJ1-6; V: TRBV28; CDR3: CASSAGQHLRSPLHF; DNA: TGTGCCAGCAGTGCTGGACAGCACCTCAGGTCACCCCTCCACTTT
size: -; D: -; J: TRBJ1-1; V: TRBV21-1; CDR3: CASPKGGRWLMNTEAFF; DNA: TGTGCCAGCCCGAAGGGGGGGAGATGGTTGATGAACACTGAAGCTTTCTTT
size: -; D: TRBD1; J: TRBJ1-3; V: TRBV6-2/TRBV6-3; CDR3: CASSKQGRRNTIYF; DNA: TGTGCCAGCAGTAAACAGGGGAGGAGAAACACCATATATTTT
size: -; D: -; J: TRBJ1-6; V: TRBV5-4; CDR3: CASSPPGSPLHF; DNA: TGTGCCAGCAGCCCCCCCGGTTCACCCCTCCACTTT
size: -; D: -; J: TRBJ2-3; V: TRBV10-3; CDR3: CAISDQGRGDTQYF; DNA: TGTGCCATCAGTGACCAGGGGCGTGGAGATACGCAGTATTTT